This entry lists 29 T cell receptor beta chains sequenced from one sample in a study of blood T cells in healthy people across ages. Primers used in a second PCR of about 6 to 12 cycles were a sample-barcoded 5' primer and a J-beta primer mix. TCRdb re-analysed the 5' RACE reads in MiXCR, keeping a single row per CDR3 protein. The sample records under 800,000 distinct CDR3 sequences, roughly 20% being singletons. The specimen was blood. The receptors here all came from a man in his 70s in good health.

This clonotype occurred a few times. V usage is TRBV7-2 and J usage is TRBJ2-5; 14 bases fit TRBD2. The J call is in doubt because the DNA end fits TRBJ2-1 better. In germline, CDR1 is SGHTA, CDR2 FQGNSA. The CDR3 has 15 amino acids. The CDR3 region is CASSFGTSGRGEQFF. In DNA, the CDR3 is TGTGCCAGCAGCTTCGGGACTAGCGGGAGAGGGGAGCAGTTCTTC.

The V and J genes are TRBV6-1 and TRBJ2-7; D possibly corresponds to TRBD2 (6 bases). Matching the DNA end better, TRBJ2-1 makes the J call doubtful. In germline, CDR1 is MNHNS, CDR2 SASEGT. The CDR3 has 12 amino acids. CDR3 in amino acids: CASSGRGNEQFF. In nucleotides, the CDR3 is TGTGCCAGCAGTGGTCGGGGGAATGAGCAGTTCTTC.

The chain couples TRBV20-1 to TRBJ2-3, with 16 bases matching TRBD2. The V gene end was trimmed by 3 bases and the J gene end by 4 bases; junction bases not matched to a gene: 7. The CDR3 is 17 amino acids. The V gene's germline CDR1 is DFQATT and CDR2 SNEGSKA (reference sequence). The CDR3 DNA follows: TGCAGTGCTAGCGCCGGGACTAGCGGGAGGGCCGCAGATACGCAGTATTTT. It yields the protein CSASAGTSGRAADTQYF.

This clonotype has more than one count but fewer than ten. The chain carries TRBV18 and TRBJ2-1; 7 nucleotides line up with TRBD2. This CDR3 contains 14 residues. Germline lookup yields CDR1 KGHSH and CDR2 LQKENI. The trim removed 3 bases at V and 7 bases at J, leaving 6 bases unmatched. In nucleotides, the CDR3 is TGTGCCAGCTCACCGGCGGGAGAGGGGAATGAGCAGTTCTTC. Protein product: CASSPAGEGNEQFF.

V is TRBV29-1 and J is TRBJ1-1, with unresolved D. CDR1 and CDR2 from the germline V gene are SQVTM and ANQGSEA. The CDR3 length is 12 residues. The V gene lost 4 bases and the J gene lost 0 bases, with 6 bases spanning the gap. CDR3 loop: CSVGLVNTEAFF. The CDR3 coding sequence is TGCAGCGTTGGTTTGGTGAACACTGAAGCTTTCTTT. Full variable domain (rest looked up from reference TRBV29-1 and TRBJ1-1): SAVISQKPSRDICQRGTSLTIQCQVDSQVTMMFWYRQQPGQSLTLIATANQGSEATYESGFVIDKFPISRPNLTFSTLTVSNMSPEDSSIYLCSVGLVNTEAFFGQGTRLTVV.

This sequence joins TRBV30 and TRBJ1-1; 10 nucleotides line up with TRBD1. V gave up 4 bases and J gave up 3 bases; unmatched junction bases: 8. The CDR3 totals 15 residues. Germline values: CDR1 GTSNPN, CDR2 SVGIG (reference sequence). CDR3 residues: CAWKLGTGAYTEAFF. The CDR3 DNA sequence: TGTGCCTGGAAGCTCGGGACAGGGGCCTACACTGAAGCTTTCTTT.

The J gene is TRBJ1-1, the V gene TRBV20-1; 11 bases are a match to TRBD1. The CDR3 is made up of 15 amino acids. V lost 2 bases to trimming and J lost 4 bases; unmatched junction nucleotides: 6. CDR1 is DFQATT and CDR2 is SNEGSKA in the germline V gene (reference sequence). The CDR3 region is CSARRGQGVSTEAFF. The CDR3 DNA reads TGCAGTGCTAGAAGGGGACAGGGGGTAAGCACTGAAGCTTTCTTT.

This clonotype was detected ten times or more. The CDR3 nucleotides are TGCGCCAGCAGCTCGGGGGGACAAAACAATGAGCAGTTCTTC. Translated, it gives CASSSGGQNNEQFF. The V gene is TRBV5-1, the J gene TRBJ2-1; D is possibly TRBD2 (7 bases). Looked up from germline, CDR1 is SGHRS and CDR2 is YFSETQ. The CDR3 has 14 amino acids. Trimming cost V 3 bases and J 5 bases, with 12 bases left between them.

As DNA, the CDR3 is TGCAGTGCTAGGGATCTGCGACAGGGATACGAGCAGTACTTC. This translates into CSARDLRQGYEQYF. V is TRBV20-1 and J is TRBJ2-7; TRBD1 matches 7 bases. Trimming removed 3 bases from V and 4 bases from J; junction bases left unmatched: 9. The CDR3 covers 14 residues. The germline gives CDR1 DFQATT, CDR2 SNEGSKA (reference sequence).

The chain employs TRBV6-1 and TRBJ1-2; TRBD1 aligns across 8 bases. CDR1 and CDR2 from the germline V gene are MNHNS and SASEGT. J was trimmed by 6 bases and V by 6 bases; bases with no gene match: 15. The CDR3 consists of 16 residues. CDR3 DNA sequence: TGTGCCAGCAGCAACGAGCTCCAGACAGGGGTCGATGGCTACACCTTC. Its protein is CASSNELQTGVDGYTF.

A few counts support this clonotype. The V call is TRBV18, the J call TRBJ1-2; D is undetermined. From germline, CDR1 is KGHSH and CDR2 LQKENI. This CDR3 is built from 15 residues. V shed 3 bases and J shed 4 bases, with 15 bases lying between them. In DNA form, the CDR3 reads TGTGCCAGCTCACCCGGCTCTGAAGTGACCTATGGCTACACCTTC. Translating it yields CASSPGSEVTYGYTF.

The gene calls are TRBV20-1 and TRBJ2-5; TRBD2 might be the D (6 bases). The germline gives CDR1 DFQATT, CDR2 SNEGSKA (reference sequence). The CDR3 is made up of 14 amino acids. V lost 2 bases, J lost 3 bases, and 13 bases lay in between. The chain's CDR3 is CSARPGREKETQYF. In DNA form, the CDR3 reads TGCAGTGCTAGACCGGGCCGGGAGAAAGAGACCCAGTACTTC.

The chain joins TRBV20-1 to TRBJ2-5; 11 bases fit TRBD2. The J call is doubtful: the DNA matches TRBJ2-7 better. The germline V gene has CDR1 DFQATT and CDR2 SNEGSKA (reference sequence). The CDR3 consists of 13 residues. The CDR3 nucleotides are TGCAGTGCTTCTAGCGGGAGGCGGTACGAGCAGTACTTC. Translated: CSASSGRRYEQYF.

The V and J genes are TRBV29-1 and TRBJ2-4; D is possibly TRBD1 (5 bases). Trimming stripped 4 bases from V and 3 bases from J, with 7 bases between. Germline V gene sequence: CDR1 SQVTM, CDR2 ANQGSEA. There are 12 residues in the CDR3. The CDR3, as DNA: TGCAGCGTTGGTGACAGCAAAAACATTCAGTACTTC. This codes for CSVGDSKNIQYF.

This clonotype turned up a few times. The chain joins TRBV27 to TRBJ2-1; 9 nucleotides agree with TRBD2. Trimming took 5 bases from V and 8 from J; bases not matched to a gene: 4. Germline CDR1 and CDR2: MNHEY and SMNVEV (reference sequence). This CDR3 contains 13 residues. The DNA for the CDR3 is TGTGCCAGCAGTGTTAGCGGGAGCGATGAGCAGTTCTTC. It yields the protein CASSVSGSDEQFF.

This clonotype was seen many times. The CDR3 bases are TGTGCCAGCAGCTTATCTCTAGCGCTATACAATGAGCAGTTCTTC. Protein sequence: CASSLSLALYNEQFF. The chain combines TRBV7-9 with TRBJ2-1, with a possible D match to TRBD2 (6 bases). Germline V lookup: CDR1 SEHNR, CDR2 FQNEAQ (reference sequence). This CDR3 spans 15 amino acids. V shed 2 bases and J shed 4 bases, with 12 bases lying between them.

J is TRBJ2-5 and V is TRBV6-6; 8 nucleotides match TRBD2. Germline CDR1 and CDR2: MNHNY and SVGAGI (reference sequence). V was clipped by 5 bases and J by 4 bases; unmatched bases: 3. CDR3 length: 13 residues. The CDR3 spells CASSNLAGETQYF. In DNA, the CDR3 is TGTGCCAGCAGTAATCTAGCGGGAGAGACCCAGTACTTC.

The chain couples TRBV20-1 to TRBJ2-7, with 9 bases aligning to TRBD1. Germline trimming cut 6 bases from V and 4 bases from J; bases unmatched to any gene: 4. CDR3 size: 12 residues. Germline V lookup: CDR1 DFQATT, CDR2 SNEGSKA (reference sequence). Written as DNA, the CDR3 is TGCAGTGCAAGACAGGGGGATTACGAGCAGTACTTC. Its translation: CSARQGDYEQYF.

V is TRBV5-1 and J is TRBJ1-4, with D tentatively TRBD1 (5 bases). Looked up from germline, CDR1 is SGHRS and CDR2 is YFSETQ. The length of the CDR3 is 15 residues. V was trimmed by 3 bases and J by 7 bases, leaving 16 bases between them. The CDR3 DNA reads TGCGCCAGCAGCTCCGGTGGGGGACGGCTTGAAAAACTGTTTTTT. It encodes CASSSGGGRLEKLFF.

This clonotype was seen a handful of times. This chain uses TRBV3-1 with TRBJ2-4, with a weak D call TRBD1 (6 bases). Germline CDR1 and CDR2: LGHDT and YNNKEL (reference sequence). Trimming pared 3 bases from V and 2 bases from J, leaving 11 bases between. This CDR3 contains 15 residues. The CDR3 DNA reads TGTGCCAGCAGCCAGGCGACAGGATCCAAAAACATTCAGTACTTC. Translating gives CASSQATGSKNIQYF.

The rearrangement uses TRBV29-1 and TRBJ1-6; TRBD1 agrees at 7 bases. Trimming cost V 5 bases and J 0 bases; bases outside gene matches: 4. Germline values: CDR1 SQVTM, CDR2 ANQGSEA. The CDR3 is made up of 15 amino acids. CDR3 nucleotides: TGCAGCGTTAAGACAGGGAGCTCCTATAATTCACCCCTCCACTTT. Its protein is CSVKTGSSYNSPLHF.

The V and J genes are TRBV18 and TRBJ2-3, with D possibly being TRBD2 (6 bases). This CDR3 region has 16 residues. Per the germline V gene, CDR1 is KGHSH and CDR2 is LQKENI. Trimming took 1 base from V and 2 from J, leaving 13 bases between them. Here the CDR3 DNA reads TGTGCCAGCTCACCACAGTACGGGAGTGCCACAGATACGCAGTATTTT. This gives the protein CASSPQYGSATDTQYF.

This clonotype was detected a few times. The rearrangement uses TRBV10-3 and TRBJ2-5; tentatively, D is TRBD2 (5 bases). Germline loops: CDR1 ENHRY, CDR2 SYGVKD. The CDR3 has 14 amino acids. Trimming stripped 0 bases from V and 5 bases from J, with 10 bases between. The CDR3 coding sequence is TGTGCCATCAGTGAGTCGGTCTCGGGGGAGACCCAGTACTTC. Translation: CAISESVSGETQYF.

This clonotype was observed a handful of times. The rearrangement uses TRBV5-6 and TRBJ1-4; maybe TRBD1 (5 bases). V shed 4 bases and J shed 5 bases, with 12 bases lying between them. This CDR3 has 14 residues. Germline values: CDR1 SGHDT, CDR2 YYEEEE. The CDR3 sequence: CASSEEGKNEKLFF. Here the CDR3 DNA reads TGTGCCAGCAGCGAGGAGGGGAAAAATGAAAAACTGTTTTTT.

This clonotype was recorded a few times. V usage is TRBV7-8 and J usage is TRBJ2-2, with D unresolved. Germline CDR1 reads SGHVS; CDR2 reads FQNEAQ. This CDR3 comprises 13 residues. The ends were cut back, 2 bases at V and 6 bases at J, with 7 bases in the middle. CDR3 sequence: CASSLLVPGELFF. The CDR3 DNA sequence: TGTGCCAGCAGCTTACTAGTTCCCGGGGAGCTGTTTTTT.

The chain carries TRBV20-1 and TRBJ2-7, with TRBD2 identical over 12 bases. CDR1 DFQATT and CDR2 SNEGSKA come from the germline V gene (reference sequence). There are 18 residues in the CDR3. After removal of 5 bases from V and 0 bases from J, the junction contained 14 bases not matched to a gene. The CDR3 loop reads CSASLGLAGPLSSYEQYF. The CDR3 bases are TGCAGTGCTTCATTAGGACTAGCGGGACCATTAAGCTCCTACGAGCAGTACTTC.

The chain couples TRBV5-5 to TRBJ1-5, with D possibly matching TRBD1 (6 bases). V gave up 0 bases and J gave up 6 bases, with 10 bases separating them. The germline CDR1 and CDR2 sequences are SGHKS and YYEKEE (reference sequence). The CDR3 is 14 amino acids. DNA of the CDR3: TGTGCCAGCAGCTTGGTGGGGGCGGCTCAGCCCCAGCATTTT. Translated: CASSLVGAAQPQHF.

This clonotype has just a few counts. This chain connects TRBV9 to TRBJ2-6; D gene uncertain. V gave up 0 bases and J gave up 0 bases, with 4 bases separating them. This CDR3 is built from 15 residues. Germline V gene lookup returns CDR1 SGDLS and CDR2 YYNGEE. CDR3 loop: CASSVAGSGANVLTF. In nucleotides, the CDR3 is TGTGCCAGCAGCGTAGCGGGCTCTGGGGCCAACGTCCTGACTTTC.

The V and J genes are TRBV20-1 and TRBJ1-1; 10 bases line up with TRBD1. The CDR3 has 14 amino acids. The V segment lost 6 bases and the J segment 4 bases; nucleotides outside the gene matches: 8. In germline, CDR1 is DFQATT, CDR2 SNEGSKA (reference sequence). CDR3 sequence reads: CSAIDRGLSTEAFF. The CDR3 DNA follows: TGCAGTGCGATTGACAGGGGGCTGAGCACTGAAGCTTTCTTT.